Presented here are 13 T cell receptor beta chains from one specimen sequenced in a study of T-cell memory formation after mild COVID-19. TCRdb ran MiXCR on the 5' RACE reads and lists one entry per CDR3 protein. The table shows 550,000 to 700,000 distinct CDR3 sequences, with 17% occurring only once. Input material: PBMCs or a T cell subset sorted from them (not recorded which). Receptors were obtained from an adult woman who had mild COVID-19 (a few samples of this study predate the infection). Cell type and time point are not known.

The chain uses TRBV6-5 and TRBJ1-1; TRBD1 agrees at 7 bases. Trimming removed 6 bases from V and 4 bases from J; junction bases left unmatched: 11. The CDR3 runs 15 residues. Germline values: CDR1 MNHEY, CDR2 SVGAGI. CDR3 protein: CASRRTDRAGTEAFF. The CDR3 nucleotides are TGTGCCAGCAGACGAACTGACAGGGCGGGCACTGAAGCTTTCTTT.

The genes are TRBV15 and TRBJ1-5; D not resolved. CDR3 size: 13 residues. Trimming took off 3 bases at V and 5 bases at J, with 8 bases between the two ends. Germline assignment: CDR1 LNHNV and CDR2 YYDKDF (reference sequence). The CDR3 sequence is CATSRQLDQPQHF. CDR3 nucleotide sequence: TGTGCCACCAGCAGGCAACTCGATCAGCCCCAGCATTTT.

The table lists this clonotype with a few counts. This chain links TRBV7-8 with TRBJ1-2; 9 bases fit TRBD1. CDR3 length equals 14 residues. After removal of 5 bases from V and 8 bases from J, the junction contained 9 bases not matched to a gene. Germline CDR1 SGHVS, CDR2 FQNEAQ. The CDR3 bases are TGTGCCAGCAGCCCTAGGACAGGGGCTAAGGGCTACACCTTC. Amino acids: CASSPRTGAKGYTF.

This clonotype has just a few counts. The rearrangement uses TRBV4-1 and TRBJ2-5; either TRBD1 or TRBD2 may supply D (6 bases each). The CDR3 has 17 amino acids. Germline values: CDR1 MGHRA, CDR2 YSYEKL. V was cut by 6 bases and J by 5 bases, with 25 bases left in between. The CDR3 here is CASRPTDEGGRQETQYF. Written as DNA, the CDR3 is TGCGCCAGCAGGCCCACCGACGAGGGGGGCCGGCAGGAGACCCAGTACTTC.

Remarks on this clonotype: The junction does not match germline at one end; this may be a read error. The chain uses TRBV4-3 and TRBJ2-7; maybe TRBD2 (6 bases). This CDR3 comprises 17 residues. Germline CDR1 reads LGHNA; CDR2 reads YSLEER. CDR3 nucleotide sequence: TGCGCCAGCAGCCAAGATTGGGTCGCGGGACCTATCTACGATCAGTACTTC. This encodes CASSQDWVAGPIYDQYF.

In its sample, this clonotype was seen a few times. This rearrangement joins TRBV5-1 to TRBJ2-2; perhaps TRBD1 as D (6 bases). The CDR3 has 15 amino acids. CDR1 is SGHRS and CDR2 is YFSETQ in the germline V gene. V was cut by 2 bases and J by 4 bases, with 12 bases left in between. The CDR3 bases are TGCGCCAGCAGCTTCCGGGACAAGTTCACCGGGGAGCTGTTTTTT. Its translation: CASSFRDKFTGELFF.

A word on this clonotype: A read error is possible here, since a much larger clone lies one base away. The gene calls are TRBV12-3 or TRBV12-4 and TRBJ2-3; TRBD2 agrees at 10 bases. The CDR3 extends over 16 amino acids. The J segment lost 4 bases and the V segment lost 5 bases, leaving 9 bases of the junction unmatched. The CDR3 protein is CASSIRLAGTPDTQYF. The CDR3 coding sequence is TGTGCCAGCAGTATCCGACTAGCGGGCACCCCAGATACGCAGTATTTT.

The chain carries TRBV6-2 or TRBV6-3 and TRBJ2-7, with 8 bases aligning to TRBD2. This CDR3 is 14 amino acids long. V lost 6 bases and J lost 6; bases outside the gene matches: 10. Germline CDR1 is MNHEY and CDR2 is SVGEGT. The CDR3, as DNA: TGTGCCAGCAGAATAAAGCGGGAGTTCCGCGAGCAGTACTTC. Translating it yields CASRIKREFREQYF.

This clonotype has only a few counts. V usage is TRBV5-1 and J usage is TRBJ2-1, with D possibly being TRBD2 (7 bases). Deletions cut 0 bases from V and 8 bases from J, with 18 bases between. The CDR3 extends over 16 amino acids. From germline, CDR1 is SGHRS and CDR2 YFSETQ. For the CDR3, the DNA is TGCGCCAGCAGCTTGGTAGGCGGGGGCGCCGGTGATGAGCAGTTCTTC. Encoded protein: CASSLVGGGAGDEQFF.

This clonotype occurred a few times. This chain links TRBV29-1 with TRBJ2-1; TRBD2 aligns across 13 bases. V lost 7 bases to trimming and J lost 1 base; unmatched junction nucleotides: 10. CDR1 and CDR2 from the germline V gene are SQVTM and ANQGSEA. The CDR3 has 17 residues. CDR3 region: CSALLAGGPISYNEQFF. The CDR3 DNA sequence: TGCAGCGCCCTACTAGCGGGAGGGCCGATATCCTACAATGAGCAGTTCTTC.

This clonotype was found a few times. The J gene is TRBJ1-2, the V gene TRBV28; a possible D gene is TRBD1 (5 bases). The V end lost 6 bases, the J end lost 5 bases, and 13 bases lay between the germline ends. Germline CDR1 and CDR2: MDHEN and SYDVKM. This CDR3 has 13 amino acids. CDR3 loop: CASRSGGGYGYTF. CDR3 sequence (DNA): TGTGCCAGCAGATCCGGGGGAGGGTATGGCTACACCTTC.

This chain links TRBV5-6 with TRBJ2-7; D might be TRBD1 (5 bases). Germline CDR1 SGHDT, CDR2 YYEEEE. The CDR3 totals 15 residues. Trimming removed 4 bases at V and 1 base at J, with 15 bases between. As DNA, the CDR3 is TGTGCCAGCAGCCGACGCCTCCAGGGATCCTACGAGCAGTACTTC. Translation: CASSRRLQGSYEQYF.

This clonotype came up a few times. V and J are TRBV12-3 or TRBV12-4 and TRBJ1-5, with 7 bases identical to TRBD1. V lost 4 bases to trimming and J lost 4 bases; unmatched junction nucleotides: 7. This CDR3 is 15 amino acids long. CDR3 loop: CASSSGDSENQPQHF. DNA of the CDR3: TGTGCCAGCAGTTCGGGGGACAGCGAAAATCAGCCCCAGCATTTT.